This TCR beta chain was sequenced during a study of T cell responses to AZD1222 COVID-19 vaccine. Broader study findings: Regions left unmutated in variants are reportedly the target of nearly half of spike-specific TCRs. Sampling that yielded the repertoires occurred only after the peak T cell response. Most donors were white British, females outnumbered males, and clonal diversity was possibly underestimated. An increase in Spike-specific TCR breadth and depth was observed after two AZD1222 doses.

This clone was seen a handful of times. Antigen: not known. The table came from immunoSEQ multiplex PCR; TCRdb's copy has only in-frame clones and leaves some out. The sample has more than 70,000 clones, roughly 90% seen once. The sequencing used peripheral blood, collected on day 0 of AZD1222 vaccination. The sequence derives from an adult in good health.

CDR3 nucleotides: TGCGCCAGCAGCCGGTGGGCGGGAGCCTACGAGCAGTACTTC. It translates to CASSRWAGAYEQYF. The V call is TRBV4-3, the J call TRBJ2-7; 7 bases are a match to TRBD2. With V trimmed by 4 bases and J by 2 bases, 5 bases remained unmatched. The CDR3 length is 14 residues. Germline CDR1 and CDR2: LGHNA and YSLEER.